The 9 T cell receptor beta chains reported below all come from one sample, sequenced in a study of cytomegalovirus exposure and HLA in healthy donors (dated by TCRdb to between 2016 and 2019). Receptors were amplified or captured by the immunoSEQ multiplex PCR assay. A mixture of 60 forward primers for TCR Vbeta segments and 13 reverse primers for TCR Jbeta segments was used in the multiplex PCR. TCRdb took this table from immuneACCESS and kept in-frame rearrangements with V and J called. Such tables lack part of the clones; where checked against another copy, unresolved V genes explain under half of the gap, and the rest is unexplained. The record for this sample contains roughly 84,000 clones. The biggest ten clones account for more than 0.45% of the sample. Specimen: PBMCs. All receptors derive from a man aged 50-60 years in good health and CMV-seronegative.

The chain combines TRBV19 with TRBJ2-2, with D uncertain. The V gene's germline CDR1 is LNHDA and CDR2 SQIVND (reference sequence). V was clipped by 5 bases and J by 0 bases, with 19 bases between them. CDR3 length: 18 amino acids. As DNA, the CDR3 is TGTGCCAGTAGTGCCCGTCTCGTAACATCACCGAACACCGGGGAGCTGTTTTTT. It translates to CASSARLVTSPNTGELFF.

J is TRBJ2-7 and V is TRBV5-1, with D tentatively TRBD2 (5 bases). V was clipped by 4 bases and J by 6 bases, with 23 bases between them. CDR1 is SGHRS and CDR2 is YFSETQ in the germline V gene. The CDR3 spans 16 residues. CDR3 in DNA: TGCGCCAGCAGCGCGGGTCCCGAGTCGTTCGCATTCGAGCAGTACTTC. As protein: CASSAGPESFAFEQYF.

The J gene is TRBJ1-1, the V gene TRBV11-2, with a tentative D call TRBD1 (6 bases). V lost 5 bases, J lost 1 base, and 17 bases lay in between. Germline loops: CDR1 SGHAT, CDR2 FQNNGV. This CDR3 is built from 16 residues. The CDR3 loop is CASSPTGQGGNTEAFF. As DNA, the CDR3 is TGTGCCAGCAGCCCGACGGGACAAGGAGGGAACACTGAAGCTTTCTTT.

This sequence joins TRBV9 and TRBJ2-7; tentatively, D is TRBD2 (5 bases). V shed 3 bases and J shed 2 bases, with 15 bases lying between them. The CDR3 is made up of 15 amino acids. Looked up from germline, CDR1 is SGDLS and CDR2 is YYNGEE. The CDR3 region has the DNA TGTGCCAGCAGCGGAGGATCGGGGATAACCTACGAGCAGTACTTC. Its translation: CASSGGSGITYEQYF.

The chain has TRBV18 and TRBJ1-5; D not certain. The CDR3 sequence is 14 residues long. CDR1 and CDR2 from the germline V gene are KGHSH and LQKENI. V was clipped by 6 bases and J by 1 base, with 10 bases between them. CDR3 DNA sequence: TGTGCCAGCTCGCGACTCCTCAGCAATCAGCCCCAGCATTTT. This translates into CASSRLLSNQPQHF. Filled out from reference TRBV18 and TRBJ1-5, the complete variable domain reads NAGVMQNPRHLVRRRGQEARLRCSPMKGHSHVYWYRQLPEEGLKFMVYLQKENIIDESGMPKERFSAEFPKEGPSILRIQQVVRGDSAAYFCASSRLLSNQPQHFGDGTRLSIL.

In regard to this clone: The same CDR3 also results from other DNA sequences found in this sample. V is TRBV7-3 and J is TRBJ1-5; D perhaps matches TRBD1 (5 bases). Germline-derived CDR1 and CDR2 are SGHTA and FQGTGA. Trimming pared 2 bases from V and 4 bases from J, leaving 6 bases between. The CDR3 is 13 residues long. CDR3 in amino acids: CASSLDRNQPQHF. The CDR3 DNA reads as TGTGCCAGCAGCTTAGACAGAAATCAGCCCCAGCATTTT.

The J gene is TRBJ2-1, the V gene TRBV5-1; 12 nucleotides line up with TRBD2. Germline V CDR1 and CDR2: SGHRS, YFSETQ. The J segment lost 7 bases and the V segment lost 0 bases, leaving 5 bases of the junction unmatched. The CDR3 covers 16 residues. CDR3 DNA sequence: TGCGCCAGCAGCTTGGGGACTAGCGGGGCAGGAAATGAGCAGTTCTTC. This codes for CASSLGTSGAGNEQFF.

The V call is TRBV11-2, the J call TRBJ1-4; no definite D call. V lost 3 bases and J 4 bases, leaving 9 bases between the germline ends. The germline CDR1 and CDR2 sequences are SGHAT and FQNNGV. The CDR3 sequence is 14 residues long. The CDR3 sequence: CASSFNTNNEKLFF. The CDR3 nucleotides read TGTGCCAGCAGCTTTAACACCAATAATGAAAAACTGTTTTTT.

The chain couples TRBV2 to TRBJ2-1; TRBD2 aligns across 13 bases. Germline CDR1 SNHLY, CDR2 FYNNEI. The V segment lost 6 bases and the J segment 8 bases; nucleotides outside the gene matches: 7. The CDR3 has 15 amino acids. The chain's CDR3 is CASRTSGGASYEQFF. CDR3 DNA: TGTGCCAGCAGAACTAGCGGGGGGGCTAGTTATGAGCAGTTCTTC. Drawing the rest from reference TRBV2 and TRBJ2-1, the complete variable domain is EPEVTQTPSHQVTQMGQEVILRCVPISNHLYFYWYRQILGQKVEFLVSFYNNEISEKSEIFDDQFSVERPDGSNFTLKIRSTKLEDSAMYFCASRTSGGASYEQFFGPGTRLTVL.